This T cell receptor (beta chain) was sequenced in a study of beta chain features in type 1 diabetes. A few counts support this clone. What it recognizes is unknown. Study conclusions and caveats: VDJ junctions sequenced from type 1 diabetes patients showed fewer insertions and more deletions. Within each of all four CD4+ subsets, Type 1 diabetes patients had TCRB CDR3s that were moderately but significantly shorter. Naive, central memory and Treg TCRB repertoires appeared more alike in patients than in healthy donors.

The CDR3 loop spans 19 amino acids. The study reverse transcribed the entire isolated RNA, so it sequenced expressed TCRB transcripts. There were 3 million to 4 million reads on average in the naive, central memory and regulatory T cell samples. The protocol was immunoSEQ multiplex PCR, while the TCRdb copy is restricted to in-frame clones and leaves out a portion. The sample shows a few hundred thousand clones, around an eighth of them seen only once. The rearrangement uses TRBV21-1 and TRBJ1-1; the D call in the table, TRBD1, was not verified against the DNA. TRBV21-1 is a documented pseudogene. Source material: naive CD4+ T cells from blood. This clonotype was sampled from a woman aged 18-29 years with type 1 diabetes. This CDR3 reads CASSAEHRDRRIMNTEAFF. DNA for the CDR3: TGTGCCAGCAGCGCGGAGCATAGGGACAGAAGGATTATGAACACTGAAGCTTTCTTT.